The 27 T cell receptor beta chains below were found in one sample sequenced in a study of CD8 T cells in Susac syndrome. Reverse transcription of about 0.5 to 1 ug RNA used random hexamers. MiXCR was run by TCRdb on the immunoSEQ multiplex PCR reads, yielding one entry per CDR3 protein. The table includes 95,000 to 150,000 distinct CDR3 sequences, just under 95% detected once. The sample was CD8+ T cells from PBMCs. All receptors come from a human donor with Susac syndrome.

This clonotype was detected once. The chain carries TRBV9 and TRBJ2-7; D tentatively fits TRBD1 or TRBD2 (5 bases each). CDR1 is SGDLS, CDR2 YYNGEE, per germline. The CDR3 totals 15 residues. Trimming stripped 3 bases from V and 0 bases from J, with 13 bases between. The CDR3 protein is CASSGEGQGSYEQYF. CDR3 nucleotides: TGTGCCAGCAGCGGAGAGGGGCAGGGCTCCTACGAGCAGTACTTC.

The V and J genes are TRBV9 and TRBJ2-7; 8 bases agree with TRBD1. The germline gives CDR1 SGDLS, CDR2 YYNGEE. CDR3 length: 16 amino acids. The trim removed 4 bases at V and 1 base at J, leaving 10 bases unmatched. The DNA of the CDR3 is TGTGCCAGCAGCCCCGGGCAGGGGGCTTATTCCTACGAGCAGTACTTC. Translating it yields CASSPGQGAYSYEQYF.

The V gene is TRBV12-3 or TRBV12-4, the J gene TRBJ2-7; the D gene is possibly TRBD2 (6 bases). The CDR3 totals 13 residues. The V end was cut by 5 bases, the J end by 6 bases, with 14 bases between. The CDR3 DNA reads as TGTGCCAGCAGTGCCGGGCCGGGGGTCGAGCAGTACTTC. Protein product: CASSAGPGVEQYF.

The V gene is TRBV19, the J gene TRBJ1-1, with D unresolved. The germline gives CDR1 LNHDA, CDR2 SQIVND (reference sequence). V shed 7 bases and J shed 1 base, with 7 bases lying between them. This CDR3 is built from 12 residues. CDR3 bases: TGTGCCAGTACTGACTGGAACACTGAAGCTTTCTTT. It codes for CASTDWNTEAFF.

The DNA of the CDR3 is TGTGCCAGTAGTATCGTGGGGGCAAACATTCAGTACTTC. Translation: CASSIVGANIQYF. This chain links TRBV19 with TRBJ2-4, with D possibly being TRBD1 (6 bases). V was trimmed by 3 bases and J by 6 bases, leaving 9 bases between them. Germline CDR1 reads LNHDA; CDR2 reads SQIVND (reference sequence). The CDR3 totals 13 residues.

This rearrangement joins TRBV7-9 to TRBJ2-3; 11 nucleotides match TRBD1. The length of the CDR3 is 15 residues. Unmatched junction bases numbered 7, after V lost 5 bases and J lost 6 bases. Germline V gene data show CDR1 as SEHNR and CDR2 as FQNEAQ (reference sequence). The CDR3 is CASSRLGQGADTQYF. The CDR3 DNA reads as TGTGCCAGCAGCAGACTAGGACAGGGGGCTGATACGCAGTATTTT. Using reference TRBV7-9 and TRBJ2-3 for the parts outside the CDR3, the full variable domain is DTGVSQNPRHKITKRGQNVTFRCDPISEHNRLYWYRQTLGQGPEFLTYFQNEAQLEKSRLLSDRFSAERPKGSFSTLEIQRTEQGDSAMYLCASSRLGQGADTQYFGPGTRLTVL.

V is TRBV29-1 and J is TRBJ1-2; D not certain. The CDR3 loop spans 14 amino acids. Germline lookup yields CDR1 SQVTM and CDR2 ANQGSEA. Trimming left V 4 bases short and J 6 bases short, with 18 bases between. The CDR3 sequence: CSVVSGPIVDGYTF. The CDR3 region has the DNA TGCAGCGTTGTTTCGGGCCCAATAGTCGATGGCTACACCTTC. Full variable domain (remainder filled in from reference TRBV29-1 and TRBJ1-2): SAVISQKPSRDICQRGTSLTIQCQVDSQVTMMFWYRQQPGQSLTLIATANQGSEATYESGFVIDKFPISRPNLTFSTLTVSNMSPEDSSIYLCSVVSGPIVDGYTFGSGTRLTVV.

DNA for the CDR3: TGTGCCAGCAGTTTAGCCGTTTACTATGATACGCAGTATTTT. This encodes CASSLAVYYDTQYF. The V and J genes are TRBV12-3 or TRBV12-4 and TRBJ2-3; D not certain. This CDR3 region has 14 residues. Trimming pared 0 bases from V and 6 bases from J, leaving 10 bases between.

The genes are TRBV29-1 and TRBJ1-2; D is undetermined. CDR1 SQVTM and CDR2 ANQGSEA come from the germline V gene. V lost 3 bases, J lost 3 bases, and 8 bases lay in between. The CDR3 spans 12 residues. The DNA for the CDR3 is TGCAGCGTTGAGGTACTTGACTATGGCTACACCTTC. Translating gives CSVEVLDYGYTF.

As regards this clonotype: A read error may produce the germline difference seen at one junction end. The rearrangement uses TRBV6-2 or TRBV6-3 and TRBJ1-5; D perhaps matches TRBD1 (5 bases). The CDR3 consists of 15 residues. CDR1 and CDR2 (germline): MNHEY, SVGEGT. This CDR3 is CTSSYRGGGNQPQHF. The CDR3 DNA is TGTACCAGCAGTTACCGGGGAGGGGGCAATCAGCCCCAGCATTTT.

This chain uses TRBV7-6 with TRBJ2-3, with D perhaps matching TRBD2 (6 bases). Germline assignment: CDR1 SGHVS and CDR2 FNYEAQ. The CDR3 runs 13 residues. The V gene lost 2 bases and the J gene lost 6 bases, with 9 bases spanning the gap. DNA of the CDR3: TGTGCCAGCAGCTTATATGCGGGGGATACGCAGTATTTT. Residues: CASSLYAGDTQYF.

V gene TRBV21-1 combines with J gene TRBJ2-7. TRBV21-1 is designated a pseudogene. The CDR3 length is 10 residues. CDR3 coding DNA: TGTGCCAGCAGAAACAGCGGGCAGTACTTC. Translated, it gives CASRNSGQYF.

This chain links TRBV12-3 or TRBV12-4 with TRBJ1-3; D is unclear. This CDR3 region has 14 residues. Trimming removed 5 bases at V and 8 bases at J, with 16 bases between. As DNA, the CDR3 is TGTGCCAGCAGTCCCGTTACTGTCGGAGACACCATATATTTT. Translated, it gives CASSPVTVGDTIYF.

The chain joins TRBV29-1 to TRBJ2-1, with a possible D match to TRBD2 (6 bases). The CDR3 runs to 17 residues. Germline loops: CDR1 SQVTM, CDR2 ANQGSEA. The germline V and J ends were trimmed by 3 bases and 3 bases, with 21 bases remaining between them. For the CDR3, the DNA is TGCAGCGTTGAGCAGCGGGCAGATCATAACCACTACAATGAGCAGTTCTTC. This sequence encodes CSVEQRADHNHYNEQFF.

The V and J genes are TRBV20-1 and TRBJ2-1; D is possibly TRBD2 (5 bases). Germline V lookup: CDR1 DFQATT, CDR2 SNEGSKA (reference sequence). V dropped 4 bases and J dropped 8 bases, with 15 bases sitting between them. The CDR3 totals 13 residues. This CDR3 reads CSATPRGFDEQFF. DNA for the CDR3: TGCAGTGCTACCCCGAGAGGGTTCGATGAGCAGTTCTTC.

This sequence joins TRBV30 and TRBJ2-6, with 7 bases lining up with TRBD1. The CDR3 is 16 amino acids. Germline V gene data show CDR1 as GTSNPN and CDR2 as SVGIG (reference sequence). V lost 2 bases, J lost 0 bases, and 4 bases stayed unmatched. CDR3 in amino acids: CAWSTGAGSGANVLTF. CDR3 DNA: TGTGCCTGGAGTACAGGGGCGGGCTCTGGGGCCAACGTCCTGACTTTC.

The chain uses TRBV20-1 and TRBJ1-2; D perhaps matches TRBD1 (6 bases). The CDR3 extends over 12 amino acids. V gave up 6 bases and J gave up 6 bases, with 14 bases separating them. Germline V gene sequence: CDR1 DFQATT, CDR2 SNEGSKA (reference sequence). This CDR3 is CSAKGGRHGYTF. The DNA of the CDR3 is TGCAGTGCAAAGGGGGGGCGCCATGGCTACACCTTC.

This sequence joins TRBV20-1 and TRBJ2-7; no clear D. Germline V gene lookup returns CDR1 DFQATT and CDR2 SNEGSKA (reference sequence). There are 11 residues in the CDR3. With 0 bases removed from V and 3 bases from J, the gap between germline ends came to 3 bases. DNA of the CDR3: TGCAGTGCTAGAGAGGGCTACGAGCAGTACTTC. Translation gives CSAREGYEQYF.

This rearrangement joins TRBV5-6 to TRBJ2-7; D may correspond to TRBD1 or TRBD2 (5 bases each). Trimming shortened V by 0 bases and J by 3 bases, and 10 bases separated the two germline ends. This CDR3 contains 14 residues. Per the germline V gene, CDR1 is SGHDT and CDR2 is YYEEEE. The CDR3: CASSLVGENYEQYF. The CDR3 DNA follows: TGTGCCAGCAGCTTGGTGGGGGAGAACTACGAGCAGTACTTC.

The chain combines TRBV6-6 with TRBJ2-7, with D uncertain. Germline CDR1 is MNHNY and CDR2 is SVGAGI (reference sequence). V gave up 4 bases and J gave up 1 base, with 8 bases separating them. The CDR3 loop spans 13 amino acids. CDR3 in amino acids: CASSFARSYEQYF. The CDR3 region has the DNA TGTGCCAGCAGTTTTGCCCGATCCTACGAGCAGTACTTC.

The V call is TRBV29-1, the J call TRBJ2-7, with 9 bases matching TRBD1. There are 13 residues in the CDR3. V trimming: 6 bases; J trimming: 4 bases; junction bases outside the gene matches: 7. Looked up from germline, CDR1 is SQVTM and CDR2 is ANQGSEA. In DNA, the CDR3 is TGCAGCGTACTGACAGGGGGAAAGTACGAGCAGTACTTC. Translated, it gives CSVLTGGKYEQYF.

This clonotype occurred once. The chain combines TRBV27 with TRBJ1-1; D call uncertain. The CDR3 covers 16 residues. V shed 2 bases and J shed 1 base, with 14 bases lying between them. Germline V CDR1 and CDR2: MNHEY, SMNVEV (reference sequence). CDR3 nucleotides: TGTGCCAGCAGTTTAAGGGCAGGTCCACGGAACACTGAAGCTTTCTTT. Encoded protein: CASSLRAGPRNTEAFF.

The chain links TRBV29-1 to TRBJ1-2; weak D call: TRBD1 (6 bases). Germline values: CDR1 SQVTM, CDR2 ANQGSEA. The CDR3 consists of 13 residues. Trimming removed 7 bases from V and 3 bases from J, with 15 bases in between. The CDR3 DNA reads TGCAGCGCCGACCAGGGGCGCGACTATGGCTACACCTTC. Translation gives CSADQGRDYGYTF.

This chain connects TRBV29-1 to TRBJ2-1; possibly TRBD1 for D (6 bases). Germline V gives CDR1 SQVTM, CDR2 ANQGSEA. V shed 7 bases and J shed 8 bases, with 18 bases lying between them. This CDR3 has 13 residues. The DNA for the CDR3 is TGCAGCGGGGGGCCCGGGGCCGGCGATGAGCAGTTCTTC. Translation gives CSGGPGAGDEQFF.

The chain employs TRBV4-1 and TRBJ2-7, with D possibly being TRBD1 (6 bases). Trimming stripped 1 base from V and 3 bases from J, with 10 bases between. Germline V lookup: CDR1 MGHRA, CDR2 YSYEKL. This CDR3 has 14 amino acids. CDR3 coding DNA: TGCGCCAGCAGCCAAGTATCGGACAGCTACGAGCAGTACTTC. Protein sequence: CASSQVSDSYEQYF.

The chain uses TRBV20-1 and TRBJ1-2; 7 bases fit TRBD1. The CDR3 is 13 residues long. Germline CDR1 and CDR2: DFQATT and SNEGSKA (reference sequence). V gave up 6 bases and J gave up 8 bases; unmatched junction bases: 12. This CDR3 reads CSAQAGGMEGYTF. The CDR3 DNA follows: TGCAGTGCCCAAGCAGGGGGGATGGAGGGCTACACCTTC.

The chain combines TRBV7-9 with TRBJ1-2; 7 bases agree with TRBD1. V trimming: 4 bases; J trimming: 2 bases; junction bases outside the gene matches: 1. Germline loops: CDR1 SEHNR, CDR2 FQNEAQ (reference sequence). This CDR3 region has 13 residues. This CDR3 is CASSSTGNYGYTF. The CDR3, as DNA: TGTGCCAGCAGCTCGACAGGGAACTATGGCTACACCTTC. Looking up the rest from reference TRBV7-9 and TRBJ1-2 gives the full variable domain: DTGVSQNPRHKITKRGQNVTFRCDPISEHNRLYWYRQTLGQGPEFLTYFQNEAQLEKSRLLSDRFSAERPKGSFSTLEIQRTEQGDSAMYLCASSSTGNYGYTFGSGTRLTVV.